The following is a T cell receptor (beta chain) sequence with its context. The antigen is not known. These data come from a study of graft-versus-host responses after intestinal transplantation. For the study at large: Anti-thymocyte globulin served as induction for all recipients, who then took tacrolimus and steroids for 2 to 4 years.

With 5 bases removed from V and 0 bases from J, the gap between germline ends came to 14 bases. Germline CDR1 is MNHEY and CDR2 is SVGAGI. The CDR3 is 15 amino acids. Findings and caveats of the study: Recipient bone marrow held GvH clones, some seen earlier in ileum or blood. Peak levels of circulating GvH clones tracked with early post-transplant HvG declines.

The repertoire was sequenced with immunoSEQ multiplex PCR; TCRdb's copy has only in-frame clones and lacks some. The repertoire consists of some 92,000 clones, with 92% occurring once and the leading ten covering roughly 0.31%. This sequence was found in a human donor who received an intestinal transplant. The sample here was unstimulated CD4+ T cells sorted from spleen or lymph node cells, taken before intestinal transplant. This chain connects TRBV6-5 to TRBJ2-7, with D possibly being TRBD1 (5 bases). CDR3 loop: CASSGPTDSSYEQYF. CDR3 in DNA: TGTGCCAGCAGTGGGCCGACAGACAGCTCCTACGAGCAGTACTTC.